What follows are 11 T cell receptor beta chains derived from one specimen sequenced in a study of cytomegalovirus exposure and HLA in healthy donors. Profiling relied on immunoSEQ multiplex PCR, and the TCRdb table lists in-frame clones only, not all of them. The data show approximately 160,000 clones, approximately 96% seen once. The sequencing input was PBMCs. The receptors stem from a woman aged 18-29 years in good health and CMV-seronegative.

The chain combines TRBV30 with TRBJ1-4, with TRBD1 matching 10 bases. After removal of 2 bases from V and 1 base from J, the junction contained 1 base not matched to a gene. Germline V gives CDR1 GTSNPN, CDR2 SVGIG (reference sequence). There are 15 residues in the CDR3. This CDR3 reads CAWSRDRGTNEKLFF. CDR3 bases: TGTGCCTGGAGTAGGGACAGGGGAACTAATGAAAAACTGTTTTTT.

This clone was counted once. This chain uses TRBV15 with TRBJ2-3; the D is unclear. Germline values: CDR1 LNHNV, CDR2 YYDKDF (reference sequence). The CDR3 spans 13 residues. The ends were cut back, 0 bases at V and 4 bases at J, with 5 bases in the middle. The CDR3 region is CATSRDLADTQYF. CDR3 nucleotide sequence: TGTGCCACCAGCAGAGATCTAGCAGATACGCAGTATTTT.

The V and J genes are TRBV5-1 and TRBJ2-5; 8 bases are shared with TRBD1. After removal of 0 bases from V and 3 bases from J, the junction contained 7 bases not matched to a gene. CDR3 length equals 16 residues. Germline lookup yields CDR1 SGHRS and CDR2 YFSETQ. Here the CDR3 DNA reads TGCGCCAGCAGCTTGGATTTCGTGACAGGGGAAGAGACCCAGTACTTC. The encoded protein is CASSLDFVTGEETQYF.

V gene TRBV25-1 combines with J gene TRBJ2-4; D is undetermined. This CDR3 has 15 amino acids. V lost 6 bases, J lost 0 bases, and 12 bases lay in between. CDR1 and CDR2 (germline): MGHDK, SYGVNS. CDR3 sequence (DNA): TGTGCCAGCAGCGTTGGCCAGTTAGCCAAAAACATTCAGTACTTC. It encodes CASSVGQLAKNIQYF.

The chain uses TRBV25-1 and TRBJ1-5; D unclear. Trimming left V 1 base short and J 2 bases short, with 3 bases between. CDR1 is MGHDK, CDR2 SYGVNS, per germline. This CDR3 spans 13 amino acids. The CDR3 DNA sequence: TGTGCCAGCAGTGAATCTGGCAATCAGCCCCAGCATTTT. Translating it yields CASSESGNQPQHF.

The V call is TRBV4-3, the J call TRBJ2-7; 9 bases are shared with TRBD1. J was trimmed by 3 bases and V by 4 bases; bases with no gene match: 7. CDR3 length equals 15 residues. Germline V gene lookup returns CDR1 LGHNA and CDR2 YSLEER. The CDR3, as DNA: TGCGCCAGCAGCCTGGGACAGGGAGAAGGCTACGAGCAGTACTTC. Translated, it gives CASSLGQGEGYEQYF.

The CDR3 region has the DNA TGTGCCAGCAGACTAGGACTAACTGAAGCTTTCTTT. This gives the protein CASRLGLTEAFF. The chain combines TRBV7-9 with TRBJ1-1, with D hard to call. Germline V gene data show CDR1 as SEHNR and CDR2 as FQNEAQ (reference sequence). CDR3 size: 12 residues. The V end was cut by 6 bases, the J end by 5 bases, with 10 bases between.

J is TRBJ1-6 and V is TRBV4-2; D possibly corresponds to TRBD1 (6 bases). Trimming took 2 bases from V and 6 from J, leaving 11 bases between them. Per the germline V gene, CDR1 is LGHNA and CDR2 is YNFKEQ. The CDR3 runs 15 residues. The CDR3 sequence: CASSQTTGINSPLHF. The CDR3 DNA sequence: TGTGCCAGCAGCCAAACGACAGGCATTAATTCACCCCTCCACTTT.

V usage is TRBV9 and J usage is TRBJ2-5; D might be TRBD1 (6 bases). The germline V and J ends were trimmed by 6 bases and 4 bases, with 13 bases remaining between them. This CDR3 comprises 13 residues. The germline CDR1 and CDR2 sequences are SGDLS and YYNGEE. DNA of the CDR3: TGTGCCAGCAACAGGGTTCCGGGAGAGACCCAGTACTTC. Translation: CASNRVPGETQYF. The full variable domain, its missing parts supplied by reference TRBV9 and TRBJ2-5, is DSGVTQTPKHLITATGQRVTLRCSPRSGDLSVYWYQQSLDQGLQFLIQYYNGEERAKGNILERFSAQQFPDLHSELNLSSLELGDSALYFCASNRVPGETQYFGPGTRLLVL.

The chain links TRBV11-2 to TRBJ2-1, with D maybe TRBD1 (7 bases). CDR3 length: 15 amino acids. The V gene lost 5 bases and the J gene lost 6 bases, with 17 bases spanning the gap. CDR1 SGHAT and CDR2 FQNNGV come from the germline V gene. This chain's CDR3 is CASSPGGGYLNEQFF. The DNA for the CDR3 is TGTGCCAGCAGCCCAGGAGGGGGCTACCTCAATGAGCAGTTCTTC.

The CDR3, as DNA: TGTGCCAGCAGCCACCCGACTAGAAGGGAGCAGTTCTTC. It codes for CASSHPTRREQFF. V is TRBV7-9 and J is TRBJ2-1, with D maybe TRBD2 (6 bases). V was shortened by 5 bases and J by 10 bases, with 15 bases between the two germline ends. Germline assignment: CDR1 SEHNR and CDR2 FQNEAQ (reference sequence). CDR3 length: 13 amino acids.